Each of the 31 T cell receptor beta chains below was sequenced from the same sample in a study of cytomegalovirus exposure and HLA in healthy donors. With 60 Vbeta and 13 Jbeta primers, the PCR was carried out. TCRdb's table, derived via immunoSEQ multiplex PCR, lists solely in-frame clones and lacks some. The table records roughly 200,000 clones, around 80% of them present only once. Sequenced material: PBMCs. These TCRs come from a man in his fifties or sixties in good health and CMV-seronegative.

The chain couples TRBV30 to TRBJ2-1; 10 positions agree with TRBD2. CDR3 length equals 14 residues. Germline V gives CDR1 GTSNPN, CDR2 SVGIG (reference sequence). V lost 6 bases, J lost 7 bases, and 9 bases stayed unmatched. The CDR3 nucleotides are TGTGCCTGTAACAGCGGGAGGGCCGGGAATGAGCAGTTCTTC. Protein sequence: CACNSGRAGNEQFF.

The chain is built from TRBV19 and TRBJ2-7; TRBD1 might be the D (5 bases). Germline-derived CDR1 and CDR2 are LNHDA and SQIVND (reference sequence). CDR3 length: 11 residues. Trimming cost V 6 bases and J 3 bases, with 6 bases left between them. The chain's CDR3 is CASSDSYEQYF. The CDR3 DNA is TGTGCCAGTAGCGACAGCTACGAGCAGTACTTC.

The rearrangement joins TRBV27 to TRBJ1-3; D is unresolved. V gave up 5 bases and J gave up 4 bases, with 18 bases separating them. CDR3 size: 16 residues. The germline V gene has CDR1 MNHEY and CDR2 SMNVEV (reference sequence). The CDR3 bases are TGTGCCAGCAGTCCGTATGGAGGAGTGGGAGGAAACACCATATATTTT. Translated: CASSPYGGVGGNTIYF.

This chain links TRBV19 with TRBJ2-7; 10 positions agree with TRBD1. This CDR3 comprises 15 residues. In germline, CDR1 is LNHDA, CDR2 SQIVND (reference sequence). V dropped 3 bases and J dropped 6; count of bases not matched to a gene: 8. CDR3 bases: TGTGCCAGTAGTATCGGGACAGGGGCTCCGAGCGAGCAGTACTTC. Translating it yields CASSIGTGAPSEQYF.

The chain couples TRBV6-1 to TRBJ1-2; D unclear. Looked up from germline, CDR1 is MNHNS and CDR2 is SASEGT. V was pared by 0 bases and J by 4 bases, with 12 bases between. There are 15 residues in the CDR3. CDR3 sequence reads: CASSEAQSPGYGYTF. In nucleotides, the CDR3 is TGTGCCAGCAGTGAAGCGCAGAGCCCAGGCTATGGCTACACCTTC.

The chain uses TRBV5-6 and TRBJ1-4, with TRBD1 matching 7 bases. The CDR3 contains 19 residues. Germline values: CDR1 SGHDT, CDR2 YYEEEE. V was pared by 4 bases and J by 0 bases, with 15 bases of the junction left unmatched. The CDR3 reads CASSIWTGGLQSTNEKLFF. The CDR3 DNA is TGTGCCAGCAGCATCTGGACAGGCGGCCTTCAATCAACTAATGAAAAACTGTTTTTT.

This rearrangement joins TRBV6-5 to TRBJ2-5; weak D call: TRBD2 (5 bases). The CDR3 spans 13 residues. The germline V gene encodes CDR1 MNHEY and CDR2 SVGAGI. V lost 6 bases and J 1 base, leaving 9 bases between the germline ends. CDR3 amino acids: CASRSLAQETQYF. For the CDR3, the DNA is TGTGCCAGCAGGTCGCTAGCCCAAGAGACCCAGTACTTC.

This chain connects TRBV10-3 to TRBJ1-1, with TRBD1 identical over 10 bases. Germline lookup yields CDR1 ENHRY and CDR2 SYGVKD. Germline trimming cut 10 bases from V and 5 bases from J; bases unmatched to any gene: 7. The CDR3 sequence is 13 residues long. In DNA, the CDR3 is TGTGCCACCTCGGGACAGGGGATGACTGAAGCTTTCTTT. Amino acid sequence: CATSGQGMTEAFF.

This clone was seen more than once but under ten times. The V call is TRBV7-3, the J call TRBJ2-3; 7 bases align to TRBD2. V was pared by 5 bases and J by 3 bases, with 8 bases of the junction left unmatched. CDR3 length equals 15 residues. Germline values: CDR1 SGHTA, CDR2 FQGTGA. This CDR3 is CASSASGEKTDTQYF. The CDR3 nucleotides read TGTGCCAGCAGCGCAAGCGGGGAAAAGACAGATACGCAGTATTTT.

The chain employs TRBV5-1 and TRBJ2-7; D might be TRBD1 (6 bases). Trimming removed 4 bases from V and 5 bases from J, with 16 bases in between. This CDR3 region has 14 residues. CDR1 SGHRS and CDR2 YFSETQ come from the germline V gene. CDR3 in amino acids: CASSVPQGSNEQYF. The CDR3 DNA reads TGCGCCAGCAGCGTCCCTCAGGGGTCCAACGAGCAGTACTTC.

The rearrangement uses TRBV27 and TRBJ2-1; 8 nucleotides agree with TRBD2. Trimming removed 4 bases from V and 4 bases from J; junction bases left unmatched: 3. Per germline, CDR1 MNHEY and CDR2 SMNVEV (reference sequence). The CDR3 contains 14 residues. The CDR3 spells CASSYGRGYNEQFF. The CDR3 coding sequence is TGTGCCAGCAGTTACGGGAGGGGTTACAATGAGCAGTTCTTC.

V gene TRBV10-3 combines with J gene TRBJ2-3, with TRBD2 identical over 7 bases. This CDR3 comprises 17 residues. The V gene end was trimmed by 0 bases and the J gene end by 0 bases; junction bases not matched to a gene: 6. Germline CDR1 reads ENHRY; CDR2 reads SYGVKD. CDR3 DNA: TGTGCCATCAGTGAGTCGGCTAGCGGTTATAGCACAGATACGCAGTATTTT. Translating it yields CAISESASGYSTDTQYF.

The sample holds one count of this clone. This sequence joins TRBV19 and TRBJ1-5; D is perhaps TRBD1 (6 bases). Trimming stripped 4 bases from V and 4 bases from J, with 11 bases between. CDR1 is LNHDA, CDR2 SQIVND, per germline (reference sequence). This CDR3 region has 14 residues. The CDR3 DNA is TGTGCCAGTAGTAGGTTCCAGGGGAATCAGCCCCAGCATTTT. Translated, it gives CASSRFQGNQPQHF.

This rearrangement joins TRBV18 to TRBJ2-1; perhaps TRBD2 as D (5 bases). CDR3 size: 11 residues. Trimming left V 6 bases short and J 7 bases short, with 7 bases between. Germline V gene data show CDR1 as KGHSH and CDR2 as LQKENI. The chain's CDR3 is CASSGLNEQFF. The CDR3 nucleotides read TGTGCCAGCTCCGGACTGAATGAGCAGTTCTTC.

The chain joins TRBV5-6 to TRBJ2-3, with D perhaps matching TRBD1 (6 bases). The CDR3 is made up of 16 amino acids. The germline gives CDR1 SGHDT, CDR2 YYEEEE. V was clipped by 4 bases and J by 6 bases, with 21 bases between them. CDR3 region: CASSLIGQSAGDTQYF. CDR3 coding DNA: TGTGCCAGCAGCCTGATAGGACAGTCTGCCGGCGATACGCAGTATTTT.

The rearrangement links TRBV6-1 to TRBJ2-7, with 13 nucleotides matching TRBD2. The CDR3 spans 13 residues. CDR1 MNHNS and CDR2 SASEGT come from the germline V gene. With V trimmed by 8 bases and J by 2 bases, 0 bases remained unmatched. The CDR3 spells CASGLAGAYEQYF. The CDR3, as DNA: TGTGCCAGCGGACTAGCGGGAGCCTACGAGCAGTACTTC.

CDR3 in amino acids: CASSRQGSNEQYF. CDR3 DNA sequence: TGTGCCAGCAGCCGACAGGGGAGCAACGAGCAGTACTTC. The chain joins TRBV25-1 to TRBJ2-7; TRBD1 matches at 8 bases. V trimming: 6 bases; J trimming: 5 bases; junction bases outside the gene matches: 6. From germline, CDR1 is MGHDK and CDR2 SYGVNS. The CDR3 is 13 amino acids.

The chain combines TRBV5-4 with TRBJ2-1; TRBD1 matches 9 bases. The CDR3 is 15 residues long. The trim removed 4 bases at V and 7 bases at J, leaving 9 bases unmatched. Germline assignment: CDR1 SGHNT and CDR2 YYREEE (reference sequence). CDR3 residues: CASSLSGTGRNEQFF. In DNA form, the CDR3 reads TGTGCCAGCAGCCTTTCCGGGACAGGGCGGAATGAGCAGTTCTTC. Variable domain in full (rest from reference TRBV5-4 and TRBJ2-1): ETGVTQSPTHLIKTRGQQVTLRCSSQSGHNTVSWYQQALGQGPQFIFQYYREEENGRGNFPPRFSGLQFPNYSSELNVNALELDDSALYLCASSLSGTGRNEQFFGPGTRLTVL.

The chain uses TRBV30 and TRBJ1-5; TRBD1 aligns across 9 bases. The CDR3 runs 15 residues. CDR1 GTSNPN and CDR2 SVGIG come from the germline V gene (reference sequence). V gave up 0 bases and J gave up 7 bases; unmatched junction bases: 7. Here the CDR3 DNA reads TGTGCCTGGAGTGTACGGGGACAGGGTGAACAGCCCCAGCATTTT. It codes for CAWSVRGQGEQPQHF.

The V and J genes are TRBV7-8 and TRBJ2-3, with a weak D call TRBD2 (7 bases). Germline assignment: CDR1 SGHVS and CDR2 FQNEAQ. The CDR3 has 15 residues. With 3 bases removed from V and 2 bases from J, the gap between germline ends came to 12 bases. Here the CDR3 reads CASSFRGDYTDTQYF. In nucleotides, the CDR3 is TGTGCCAGCAGCTTTAGGGGGGACTACACAGATACGCAGTATTTT.

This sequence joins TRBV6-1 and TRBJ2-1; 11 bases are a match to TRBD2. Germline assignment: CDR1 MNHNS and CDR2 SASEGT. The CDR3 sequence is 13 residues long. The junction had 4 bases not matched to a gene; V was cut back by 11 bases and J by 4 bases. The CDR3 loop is CAGGTSGYNEQFF. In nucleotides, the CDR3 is TGTGCCGGAGGGACTAGCGGATACAATGAGCAGTTCTTC.

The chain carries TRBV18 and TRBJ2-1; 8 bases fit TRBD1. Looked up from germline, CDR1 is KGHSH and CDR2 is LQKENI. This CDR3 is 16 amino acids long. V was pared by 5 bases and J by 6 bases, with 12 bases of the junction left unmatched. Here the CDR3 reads CASSGQGTSSFNEQFF. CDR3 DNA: TGTGCCAGCTCAGGACAGGGAACCTCAAGCTTCAATGAGCAGTTCTTC.

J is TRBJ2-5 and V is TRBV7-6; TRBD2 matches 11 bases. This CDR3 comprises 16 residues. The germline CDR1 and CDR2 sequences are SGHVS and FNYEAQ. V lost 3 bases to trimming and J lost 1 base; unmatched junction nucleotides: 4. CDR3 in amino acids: CASSLTSGATQETQYF. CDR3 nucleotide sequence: TGTGCCAGCAGCTTGACTAGCGGGGCAACCCAAGAGACCCAGTACTTC.

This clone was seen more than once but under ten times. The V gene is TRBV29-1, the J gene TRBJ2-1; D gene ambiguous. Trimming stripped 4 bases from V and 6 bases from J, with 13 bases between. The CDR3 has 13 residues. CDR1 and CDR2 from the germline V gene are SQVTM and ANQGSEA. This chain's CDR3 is CSVGENVVNEQFF. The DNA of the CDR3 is TGCAGCGTTGGTGAGAACGTAGTCAATGAGCAGTTCTTC.

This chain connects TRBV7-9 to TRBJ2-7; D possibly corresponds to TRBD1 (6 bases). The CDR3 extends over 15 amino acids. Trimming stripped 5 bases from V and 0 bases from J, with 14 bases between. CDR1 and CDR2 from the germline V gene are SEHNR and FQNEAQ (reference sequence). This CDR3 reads CASSLTGTPSYEQYF. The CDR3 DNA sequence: TGTGCCAGCAGCCTCACAGGGACCCCCTCCTACGAGCAGTACTTC.

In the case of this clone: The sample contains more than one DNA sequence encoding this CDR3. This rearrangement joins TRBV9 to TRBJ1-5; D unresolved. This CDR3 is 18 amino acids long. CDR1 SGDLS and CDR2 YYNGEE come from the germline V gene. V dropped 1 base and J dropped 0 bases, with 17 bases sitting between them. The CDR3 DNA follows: TGTGCCAGCAGCGTATCGCGGTCTCGTCGATATAGCAATCAGCCCCAGCATTTT. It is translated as CASSVSRSRRYSNQPQHF.

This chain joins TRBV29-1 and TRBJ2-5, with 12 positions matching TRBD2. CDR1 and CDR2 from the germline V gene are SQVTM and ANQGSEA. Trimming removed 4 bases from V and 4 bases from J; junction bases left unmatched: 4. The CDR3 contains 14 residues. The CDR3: CSVGSSGRGETQYF. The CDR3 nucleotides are TGCAGCGTTGGGTCTAGCGGGAGGGGAGAGACCCAGTACTTC.

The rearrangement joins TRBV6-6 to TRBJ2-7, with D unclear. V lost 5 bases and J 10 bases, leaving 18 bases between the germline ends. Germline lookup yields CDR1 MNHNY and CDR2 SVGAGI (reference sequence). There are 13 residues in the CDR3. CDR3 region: CASSKGESGYQYF. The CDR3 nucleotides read TGTGCCAGCAGTAAAGGAGAGTCGGGTTACCAGTACTTC.

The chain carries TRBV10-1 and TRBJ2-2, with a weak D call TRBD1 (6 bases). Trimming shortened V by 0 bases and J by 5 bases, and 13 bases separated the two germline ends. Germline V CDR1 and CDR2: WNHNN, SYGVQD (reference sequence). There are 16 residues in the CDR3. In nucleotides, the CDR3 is TGCGCCAGCAGTGAGTCCAGGGGAAGCGGTACCGGGGAGCTGTTTTTT. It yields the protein CASSESRGSGTGELFF.

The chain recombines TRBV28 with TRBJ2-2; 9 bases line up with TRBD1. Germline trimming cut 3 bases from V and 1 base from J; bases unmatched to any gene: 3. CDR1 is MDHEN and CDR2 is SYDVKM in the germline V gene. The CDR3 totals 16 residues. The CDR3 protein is CASSFWDRVNTGELFF. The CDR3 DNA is TGTGCCAGCAGTTTTTGGGACAGGGTGAACACCGGGGAGCTGTTTTTT.

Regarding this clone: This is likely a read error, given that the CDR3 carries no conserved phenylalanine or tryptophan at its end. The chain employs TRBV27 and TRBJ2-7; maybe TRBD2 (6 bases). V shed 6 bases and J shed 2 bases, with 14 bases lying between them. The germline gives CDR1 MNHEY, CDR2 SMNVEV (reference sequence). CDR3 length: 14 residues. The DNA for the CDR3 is TGTGCCAGCAGAACCGGGACTTTCCCCTACGAGCAGTACCTC. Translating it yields CASRTGTFPYEQYL.